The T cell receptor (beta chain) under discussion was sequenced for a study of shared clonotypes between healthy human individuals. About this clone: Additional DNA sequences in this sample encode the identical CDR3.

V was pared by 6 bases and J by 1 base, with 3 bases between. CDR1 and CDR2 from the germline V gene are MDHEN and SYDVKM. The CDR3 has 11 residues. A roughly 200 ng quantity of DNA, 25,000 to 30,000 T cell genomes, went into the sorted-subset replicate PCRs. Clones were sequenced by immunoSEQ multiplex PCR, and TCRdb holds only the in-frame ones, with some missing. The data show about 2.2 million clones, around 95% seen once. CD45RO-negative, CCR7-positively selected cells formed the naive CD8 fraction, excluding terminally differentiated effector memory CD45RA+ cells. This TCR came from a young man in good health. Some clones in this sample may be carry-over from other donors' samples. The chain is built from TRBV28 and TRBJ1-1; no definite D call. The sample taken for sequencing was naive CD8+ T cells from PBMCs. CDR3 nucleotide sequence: TGTGCCAGCAGGCGGAACACTGAAGCTTTCTTT. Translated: CASRRNTEAFF.